These T cell receptor beta chains were read from a single sample in a study of Tregs in tolerant kidney transplant recipients. Only in-frame clones appear in the TCRdb table, and some are missing; sequencing was by immunoSEQ multiplex PCR. The table has about 110,000 clones, 90% seen once. This specimen consisted of CD4+ T cells from blood, obtained before the transplant. The receptor set was obtained from a human donor who received a combined kidney and bone marrow transplant. The CDR3 runs from the conserved cysteine through the conserved F or W. A D gene is named only where the DNA matches it firmly. Size is stated for part of the rows, as once, few or many counts, or as a class when the clone is expanded.

V gene	clone size	D gene	J gene	CDR3 DNA	CDR3 protein
TRBV28	few	.	TRBJ1-1	TGTGCCAGCAGCCAATTTGGCGCTTTCTTT	CASSQFGAFF
TRBV25-1	.	.	TRBJ2-7	TGTGCCAGCAGTCACCGATTGGGGCTCGAGCAGTACTTC	CASSHRLGLEQYF
TRBV6-4	.	.	TRBJ1-2	TGTGCCAGCAGTGTATCAGGTGGGCCTAACTATGGCTACACCTTC	CASSVSGGPNYGYTF
TRBV5-4	.	.	TRBJ2-5	TGTGCCAGCAGCTTGGAGCCTTCGGAGACCCAGTACTTC	CASSLEPSETQYF
TRBV20-1	.	.	TRBJ2-1	TGCAGTGCTCAGGGATATGAGCAGTTCTTC	CSAQGYEQFF
TRBV7-2	.	.	TRBJ2-7	TGTGCCAGCAGCTTTTTTGCGGGGATTGCCTACGAGCAGTACTTC	CASSFFAGIAYEQYF
TRBV5-5	.	.	TRBJ1-2	TGTGCCAGCGGGCGGGAAAACTATGGCTACACCTTC	CASGRENYGYTF
TRBV7-2	.	TRBD2	TRBJ2-5	TGTGCCAGCAGCTGGGACGGGGGGGAAGAGACCCAGTACTTC	CASSWDGGEETQYF
TRBV28	.	.	TRBJ2-7	TGTGCCAGCAGAGGACCCGGGATTCAGGAGCAGTACTTC	CASRGPGIQEQYF
TRBV11-3	.	TRBD2	TRBJ2-3	TGTGCCAGCAGCCGGACTAGCGGCACAGATACGCAGTATTTT	CASSRTSGTDTQYF
TRBV14	.	TRBD2	TRBJ2-5	TGTGCCAGCAGCCAAGCCCTAGCGGGAGCGCAAGAGACCCAGTACTTC	CASSQALAGAQETQYF
TRBV15	.	TRBD2	TRBJ2-1	TGTGCCACCAGCAGAGATTATCTAGCGGGAAGGGGAAGCTCCTACAATGAGCAGTTCTTC	CATSRDYLAGRGSSYNEQFF
TRBV7-6	few	.	TRBJ1-6	TGTGCCAGCAGCCCAGGAACGAAGAATTCACCCCTCCACTTT	CASSPGTKNSPLHF
TRBV5-1	.	.	TRBJ2-7	TGCGCCAGCAGCTTCCGGGGGAGCTCCTACGAGCAGTACTTC	CASSFRGSSYEQYF
TRBV5-1	.	.	TRBJ1-2	TGCGCCAGCAGCGCCAGGGTAGGCTATGGCTACACCTTC	CASSARVGYGYTF
TRBV10-2	.	.	TRBJ2-7	TGCGCCAGCGCCCAACGGGGGCTAGCGGCCTTCTACGAGCAGTACTTC	CASAQRGLAAFYEQYF
TRBV19	.	.	TRBJ2-3	TGTGCCAGTAGCCCCGAGGTTGCCACAGATACGCAGTATTTT	CASSPEVATDTQYF
TRBV2	.	TRBD2	TRBJ2-2	TGTGCCAGCAGCGGCCCCGGGGGGGGCCAGGGGGAGCTGTTTTTT	CASSGPGGGQGELFF
TRBV6-5	.	.	TRBJ2-7	TGTGCCAGCAGTTCCCCTGGACTGTACGAGCAGTACTTC	CASSSPGLYEQYF
TRBV5-1	.	.	TRBJ2-7	TGCGCCAGCAGCGGAGAGGGTTTTGTGGACGAGCAGTACTTC	CASSGEGFVDEQYF
TRBV11-2	.	TRBD2	TRBJ2-7	TGTGCCAGCAGCTTAGGTTCCCGGGGGGACCCCGAGCAGTACTTC	CASSLGSRGDPEQYF
TRBV5-1	.	.	TRBJ2-6	TGCGCCAGCACCTTAACCGTAGCTGGGGCCAACGTCCTGACTTTC	CASTLTVAGANVLTF
TRBV6-4	.	TRBD1	TRBJ2-3	TGTGCCAGCAGCCGGGACAGAAGCACAGATACGCAGTATTTT	CASSRDRSTDTQYF
TRBV5-1	.	.	TRBJ1-1	TGCGCCAGCAGCTTGCCCGACAGGCTGAACACTGAAGCTTTCTTT	CASSLPDRLNTEAFF
TRBV9	.	.	TRBJ2-1	TGTGCCAGCAGCGTAGCTACCCCTGTCCGTAGAGATGAGCAGTTCTTC	CASSVATPVRRDEQFF